The sequence of this T cell receptor beta chain was determined in a study of cytomegalovirus exposure and HLA in healthy donors. Study-wide results and limits: With later analysis, a missense DCLRE1C variant became linked to TCR beta V- and J-gene trimming. The authors listed some 160 TCR beta chains as cytomegalovirus-associated. The likely explanation for a cluster of highly shared sequence variants was sequencing artifact.

60 Vbeta and 13 Jbeta primers were used in PCR. Only in-frame clones appear in the TCRdb table, and some are missing; sequencing was by immunoSEQ multiplex PCR. The repertoire has 95,000 to 150,000 clones, about 80% of them found once; the top ten carry approximately 10%. There are 18 residues in the CDR3. CDR1 and CDR2 (germline): LGHNA, YNFKEQ. J gave up 4 bases and V 0 bases, and 12 bases lay outside the gene matches. As for this clone: The antigen is unknown.

This receptor was obtained from a man aged 25 to 45 in good health and CMV-seropositive. This sequence joins TRBV4-2 and TRBJ2-7, with 10 bases matching TRBD2. The specimen sequenced was PBMCs. DNA of the CDR3: TGTGCCAGCAGCCAAGAGTCCGCCACTAGCGGGAATATTTACGAGCAGTACTTC. This encodes CASSQESATSGNIYEQYF.